This TCR beta chain was recovered during a study of T-cell memory formation after mild COVID-19. The CDR3 covers 13 residues. Germline V CDR1 and CDR2: DFQATT, SNEGSKA (reference sequence). Deletions cut 6 bases from V and 0 bases from J, with 11 bases between. TCRdb re-called the 5' RACE reads with MiXCR, one entry per CDR3 protein. Of over 55,000 distinct CDR3 sequences detected, over 9% appear once; the ten largest clones hold around 25%. This clonotype was seen only a few times. The clonotype was recovered from a young man who had mild COVID-19 (a few samples of this study predate the infection). Cell type and time point are not known. What was sequenced was PBMCs or a T cell subset sorted from them (not recorded which). The chain combines TRBV20-1 with TRBJ1-1, with D maybe TRBD1 (6 bases). The CDR3 region is CSARTVMNTEAFF. CDR3 DNA sequence: TGCAGTGCCCGGACAGTCATGAACACTGAAGCTTTCTTT.